This T cell receptor beta chain was identified in a study of blood T cell repertoires in COVID-19. With V trimmed by 3 bases and J by 5 bases, 9 bases remained unmatched. Germline V gives CDR1 SGHTA, CDR2 FQGNSA. The CDR3 consists of 15 residues. TCRdb keeps only in-frame clones here, not all; method: immunoSEQ multiplex PCR. The table records roughly 53,000 clones, approximately 86% of them present only once. The sequence came from a human donor in a cohort sampled during active COVID-19. J is TRBJ2-5 and V is TRBV7-2, with 7 nucleotides matching TRBD1. Sequences were obtained from peripheral blood. The CDR3 loop reads CASSFIDRERETQYF. The CDR3 coding sequence is TGTGCCAGCAGCTTCATAGACAGGGAGAGGGAGACCCAGTACTTC.